This is a list of T cell receptor beta chains from one sample in a study of blood T cell repertoires in COVID-19. Only in-frame clones appear in the TCRdb table, and some are missing; sequencing was by immunoSEQ multiplex PCR. The sample carries some 100,000 clones, around nine tenths recorded once. The sequenced sample consisted of peripheral blood. The receptors come from a man between 50 and 59 years old with COVID-19, enrolled during active disease. CDR3s leave out the opening cysteine and the closing phenylalanine or tryptophan. The D gene is left open where the match is weak.

j_call v_call d_call cdr3_aa
TRBJ2-1 TRBV14 TRBD2 ASSQVGSGGYNEQF
TRBJ1-5 TRBV6-5 TRBD1 ASSRQGANNQPQH
TRBJ2-7 TRBV30 NA AWSVGPGYEQY
TRBJ1-4 TRBV4-1 NA ASSQELGPRKLF
TRBJ1-4 TRBV5-1 TRBD1 ASSGDRGTQKLF
TRBJ1-1 TRBV2 NA ASSEGRNTEAF
TRBJ2-2 TRBV28 NA ASSSPSGGTGELF
TRBJ1-6 TRBV6-5 NA ASAEGSSYNSPLH
TRBJ1-5 TRBV18 TRBD1 ASSPGQGTPQH
TRBJ1-2 TRBV6-2/TRBV6-3 NA ASSNLRQTNYGYT
TRBJ1-3 TRBV6-5 NA ASSYGTSSGNTIY
TRBJ1-5 TRBV6-5 NA ASSRTSYSNQPQH
TRBJ1-3 TRBV7-2 TRBD1 ASSLRTGMSGNTIY